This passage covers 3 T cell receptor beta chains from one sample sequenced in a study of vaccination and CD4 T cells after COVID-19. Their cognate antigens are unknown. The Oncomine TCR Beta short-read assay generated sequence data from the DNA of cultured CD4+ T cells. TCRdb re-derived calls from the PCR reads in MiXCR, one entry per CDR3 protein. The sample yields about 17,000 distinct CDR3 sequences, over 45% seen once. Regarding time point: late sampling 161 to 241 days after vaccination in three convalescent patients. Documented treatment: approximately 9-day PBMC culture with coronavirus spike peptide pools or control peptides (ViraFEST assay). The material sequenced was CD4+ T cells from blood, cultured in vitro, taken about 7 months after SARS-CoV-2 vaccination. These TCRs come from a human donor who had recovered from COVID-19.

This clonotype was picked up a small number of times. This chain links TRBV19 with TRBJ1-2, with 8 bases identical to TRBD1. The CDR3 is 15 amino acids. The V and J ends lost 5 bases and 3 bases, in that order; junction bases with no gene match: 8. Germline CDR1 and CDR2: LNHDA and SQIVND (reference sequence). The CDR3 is CASSGYRGADYGYTF. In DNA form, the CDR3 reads TGTGCCAGTAGTGGATACAGGGGGGCGGACTATGGCTACACCTTC. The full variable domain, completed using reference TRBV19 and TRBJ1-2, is DGGITQSPKYLFRKEGQNVTLSCEQNLNHDAMYWYRQDPGQGLRLIYYSQIVNDFQKGDIAEGYSVSREKKESFPLTVTSAQKNPTAFYLCASSGYRGADYGYTFGSGTRLTVV.

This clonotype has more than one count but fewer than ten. CDR3 coding DNA: TGTGCCAGCAGCTCCGACAGCAATTCACCCCTCCACTTT. Translation: CASSSDSNSPLHF. This chain joins TRBV7-6 and TRBJ1-6, with D maybe TRBD1 (5 bases). Germline CDR1 SGHVS, CDR2 FNYEAQ. V dropped 4 bases and J dropped 7 bases, with 8 bases sitting between them. The CDR3 is 13 residues long.

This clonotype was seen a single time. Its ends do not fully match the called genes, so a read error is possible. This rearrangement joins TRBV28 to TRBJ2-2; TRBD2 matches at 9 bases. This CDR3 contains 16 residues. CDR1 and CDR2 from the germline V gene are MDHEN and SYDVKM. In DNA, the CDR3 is TGTGCCAGCAGTTGGCTAGCGGGAAGAAACACCGGGGGGCTGTTTTTT. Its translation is CASSWLAGRNTGGLFF.